Detailed here is one T cell receptor beta chain. It has no known antigen specificity. No much larger clonotype is one base removed from it; base qualities were not supplied. The germline ends are 12 bases apart after V is trimmed by 5 bases and J by 5 bases. The CDR3 numbers 13 residues from cysteine through phenylalanine. Only the CDR3 portion is preserved as DNA: 39 bases, with reading frame beginning at the first base. CDR1 and CDR2 (MNHNS, SASEGT) derive from the germline V gene. Patients with a history of autoimmune disease or receiving systemic immunosuppression were excluded from the trial. In every dose cohort, peripheral blood was drawn for TCR sequencing at baseline, cycle 4 day 1, and cycle 7 day 1. The samples were drawn from a first-in-human, open-label, multicenter phase I dose-escalation trial of ivuxolimab. Adults with locally advanced or metastatic head and neck squamous cell, hepatocellular, melanoma or renal cell carcinoma were enrolled in the trial. Before TCR sequencing, CD4+ T cells and CD8+ T cells were sorted from peripheral blood as separate populations.

These data come from a study of OX40 agonist ivuxolimab in advanced cancers. Describing the broader study: Ivuxolimab was a fully human IgG2 agonistic monoclonal antibody targeting the costimulatory receptor OX40 (CD134). Intravenous ivuxolimab was administered to patients every 2 weeks at six dose levels: 0.01, 0.1, 0.3, 1.5, 3 and 10 mg/kg. Of the roughly 54 patients in dose escalation, some 20 had hepatocellular carcinoma, around 15 had melanoma, 9 had renal cell carcinoma and 9 had head and neck cancer. In the dose-escalation cohort, around four fifths of patients were male, and the mean age was 60 years with a range of about 20 to 80. Patients were allowed to have had prior anti-PD-1, anti-PD-L1 or anti-CTLA-4 therapy, and approximately 40% of the dose-escalation patients had previously received checkpoint inhibitors. Partial responses occurred in three dose-escalation patients, of whom one had hepatocellular carcinoma and two had cutaneous melanoma. Peripheral TCRbeta sequencing was intended to test whether TCR sequence diversity was altered and clonal T-cell expansion was caused by ivuxolimab. The paper describes the monotherapy dose-escalation part (N of about 54 patients) of the phase I trial of ivuxolimab. What the work shows at the level of the full study, not this receptor alone: Antigen specificity was not determined for the clonally expanded peripheral T cells. Low levels of normalized T-cell clonal expansion were also seen in some nonresponding patients. In the 0.1-3.0 mg/kg groups, partial responders had among the lowest normalized peripheral clonal expansion, particularly in CD8+ T cells. At doses from 0.1 to 3.0 mg/kg, clonal expansion was seen in both CD4+ and CD8+ blood T cells between baseline and week 6. After ivuxolimab, expanded clones were on average more numerous among CD8+ T cells than among CD4+ T cells.

Genomic DNA was isolated from the sorted cells so that the TCRbeta CDR3 region could be sequenced. TCRbeta CDR3 regions were sequenced using the immunoSEQ Assay. In its TCRdb copy, this immuneACCESS table keeps in-frame sequences only and misses some clones. Where compared with another copy, unresolved V genes explain less than half of these, and the others have no known cause. This sample is represented by 65,000 to 80,000 clones; 90% to 95% of them were singletons. The ten largest account for roughly 15% of the sample. This sample comprised CD4+ or CD8+ T cells sorted from blood, obtained in a trial of the OX40 agonist ivuxolimab. In this chain, TRBV6-1 is recombined with TRBJ2-5; the D gene could be TRBD1 or TRBD2, each one agreeing over 5 bases. The source of this sequence is an adult with an advanced solid tumor such as melanoma, head and neck, liver or kidney cancer. The base sequence is TGTGCCAGCAGTCCAAGGGGCGGGGAGACCCAGTACTTC. Its translation is CASSPRGGETQYF.